The clone carrying this T cell receptor (beta chain) occurred a few times. What it recognizes is unknown. PCR primers comprised 60 Vbeta and 13 Jbeta primers. The repertoire was sequenced with immunoSEQ multiplex PCR; TCRdb's copy has only in-frame clones and lacks some. Of hundreds of thousands of clones in the sample, roughly 75% were seen once. This specimen comes from a study of cytomegalovirus exposure and HLA in healthy donors. Study overall: Assignment to the Caucasian-associated ancestry cluster applied to approximately 80% of the approximately 360 genotyped donors. Study-level points and caveats: Through in vitro validation, three CMV-associated chains were shown to be specific for CMV antigens.

V was pared by 0 bases and J by 5 bases, with 9 bases between. Germline V gene data show CDR1 as SGHRS and CDR2 as YFSETQ. The CDR3 is 14 residues long. This rearrangement joins TRBV5-1 to TRBJ1-5; D gene ambiguous. Input material: PBMCs. This receptor was taken from a woman in her twenties or thirties in good health and CMV-seronegative. The CDR3 coding sequence is TGCGCCAGCAGCTTGGAAAGCGGGGATCAGCCCCAGCATTTT. Protein sequence: CASSLESGDQPQHF.